The 32 T cell receptor beta chains reported below all come from one sample, sequenced in a study of blood T cell repertoires in COVID-19. Repertoires were generated with immunoSEQ multiplex PCR, while TCRdb's copy carries only in-frame clones and drops some. The sample yields about 160,000 clones, 77% seen once. Sequencing was done on a sample of peripheral blood. These receptors all come from a man in his 70s with acute or convalescent COVID-19.

The gene calls are TRBV9 and TRBJ2-6, with D hard to call. With 3 bases removed from V and 1 base from J, the gap between germline ends came to 8 bases. CDR3 size: 15 residues. Per the germline V gene, CDR1 is SGDLS and CDR2 is YYNGEE. The DNA for the CDR3 is TGTGCCAGCAGCGGGAGAGTATCTGGGGCCAACGTCCTGACTTTC. It yields the protein CASSGRVSGANVLTF.

V usage is TRBV15 and J usage is TRBJ1-1, with D maybe TRBD1 (6 bases). Germline values: CDR1 LNHNV, CDR2 YYDKDF (reference sequence). The CDR3 totals 13 residues. Trimming pared 0 bases from V and 5 bases from J, leaving 7 bases between. The CDR3 protein is CATSRDRGTEAFF. Here the CDR3 DNA reads TGTGCCACCAGCAGAGACAGGGGTACTGAAGCTTTCTTT.

J is TRBJ1-5 and V is TRBV4-2; TRBD1 aligns across 7 bases. Germline V gene lookup returns CDR1 LGHNA and CDR2 YNFKEQ. This CDR3 comprises 15 residues. The V and J ends lost 1 base and 4 bases, in that order; junction bases with no gene match: 4. The CDR3, as DNA: TGTGCCAGCAGCCAAGTACAGGGGCAGAATCAGCCCCAGCATTTT. This translates into CASSQVQGQNQPQHF.

The V call is TRBV5-1, the J call TRBJ2-2, with D uncertain. The CDR3 sequence is 13 residues long. The germline V and J ends were trimmed by 3 bases and 8 bases, with 11 bases remaining between them. Germline V gene sequence: CDR1 SGHRS, CDR2 YFSETQ. The CDR3 protein is CASSSMELGELFF. The CDR3 nucleotides are TGCGCCAGCAGCTCGATGGAGCTGGGGGAGCTGTTTTTT.

This chain uses TRBV14 with TRBJ2-1, with unresolved D. V lost 4 bases and J lost 5, with 18 bases in between. CDR3 length: 16 amino acids. The germline CDR1 and CDR2 sequences are SGHDN and FVKESK. The CDR3 DNA is TGTGCCAGCAGCCGGCCACGTCAAATCGGAGACAATGAGCAGTTCTTC. Its translation is CASSRPRQIGDNEQFF.

V and J are TRBV30 and TRBJ2-3, with 8 bases that match TRBD2. The CDR3 length is 15 residues. The junction had 2 bases not matched to a gene; V was cut back by 0 bases and J by 0 bases. Germline CDR1 is GTSNPN and CDR2 is SVGIG (reference sequence). The CDR3 region is CAWSVTSGSTDTQYF. The CDR3 nucleotides read TGTGCCTGGAGTGTTACTAGCGGTAGCACAGATACGCAGTATTTT.

This rearrangement joins TRBV5-1 to TRBJ1-3; D is possibly TRBD1 (5 bases). Germline-derived CDR1 and CDR2 are SGHRS and YFSETQ. The CDR3 contains 15 residues. V was shortened by 0 bases and J by 0 bases, with 7 bases between the two germline ends. The DNA for the CDR3 is TGCGCCAGCAGCTTGGCCCAGGGCTCTGGAAACACCATATATTTT. It translates to CASSLAQGSGNTIYF.

V is TRBV27 and J is TRBJ1-6; D unclear. The germline CDR1 and CDR2 sequences are MNHEY and SMNVEV (reference sequence). Trimming stripped 6 bases from V and 0 bases from J, with 12 bases between. The CDR3 spans 16 residues. The DNA for the CDR3 is TGTGCCAGCAGACAACTGGGGAGCTCCTATAATTCACCCCTCCACTTT. Translating gives CASRQLGSSYNSPLHF.

The chain employs TRBV28 and TRBJ1-5; 9 nucleotides agree with TRBD1. The germline CDR1 and CDR2 sequences are MDHEN and SYDVKM. The V and J ends lost 5 bases and 6 bases, in that order; junction bases with no gene match: 5. The CDR3 has 14 residues. For the CDR3, the DNA is TGTGCCAGCAGTCAACAGGGGGCGATTCAGCCCCAGCATTTT. It codes for CASSQQGAIQPQHF.

The V and J genes are TRBV6-5 and TRBJ1-5, with 8 bases fitting TRBD1. The V and J ends lost 2 bases and 6 bases, in that order; junction bases with no gene match: 3. This CDR3 comprises 14 residues. In germline, CDR1 is MNHEY, CDR2 SVGAGI. CDR3: CASSYDRGGQPQHF. DNA for the CDR3: TGTGCCAGCAGTTACGACAGGGGCGGTCAGCCCCAGCATTTT.

As DNA, the CDR3 is TGTGCCAGTAGTACCCACAGGGGATCCGATGAGCAGTTCTTC. As protein: CASSTHRGSDEQFF. The gene calls are TRBV19 and TRBJ2-1; 7 nucleotides line up with TRBD1. The V and J ends lost 4 bases and 8 bases, in that order; junction bases with no gene match: 8. The length of the CDR3 is 14 residues. Germline CDR1 reads LNHDA; CDR2 reads SQIVND (reference sequence).

This clone was seen a handful of times. This sequence joins TRBV6-5 and TRBJ2-3; TRBD2 is a possible D gene (6 bases). The ends were cut back, 6 bases at V and 0 bases at J, with 10 bases in the middle. CDR1 is MNHEY and CDR2 is SVGAGI in the germline V gene. The CDR3 is 14 amino acids. This CDR3 reads CASSPGGSTDTQYF. The CDR3 DNA reads as TGTGCCAGCAGCCCCGGGGGAAGCACAGATACGCAGTATTTT.

This clone was detected a few times. The CDR3 protein is CASSATGYEQYF. CDR3 bases: TGTGCCAGCAGTGCGACGGGCTACGAGCAGTACTTC. This chain links TRBV2 with TRBJ2-7; no clear D gene. Trimming removed 4 bases from V and 3 bases from J, with 7 bases in between. CDR1 is SNHLY, CDR2 FYNNEI, per germline. The CDR3 consists of 12 residues.

The chain is built from TRBV19 and TRBJ2-3, with D uncertain. The V end lost 2 bases, the J end lost 6 bases, and 15 bases lay between the germline ends. The V gene's germline CDR1 is LNHDA and CDR2 SQIVND (reference sequence). The CDR3 runs 15 residues. The CDR3 DNA is TGTGCCAGTAGTATATTGGGCAGTGGTCGGGATACGCAGTATTTT. The encoded protein is CASSILGSGRDTQYF.

The genes are TRBV28 and TRBJ2-1; 11 bases are a match to TRBD2. This CDR3 has 15 amino acids. Germline assignment: CDR1 MDHEN and CDR2 SYDVKM. J was trimmed by 11 bases and V by 3 bases; bases with no gene match: 9. In DNA form, the CDR3 reads TGTGCCAGCAGTTTTGTTATTAGCGGGAGGGGAAAGCAGTTCTTC. Its protein product is CASSFVISGRGKQFF.

This clone has only a few counts. The chain combines TRBV2 with TRBJ1-4, with D possibly TRBD1 on 5 matching bases. The CDR3 has 14 residues. V was trimmed by 6 bases and J by 5 bases, leaving 13 bases between them. The germline CDR1 and CDR2 sequences are SNHLY and FYNNEI. The CDR3 DNA reads TGTGCCAGCAGCTTACAGGTCGAAAATGAAAAACTGTTTTTT. This gives the protein CASSLQVENEKLFF.

This clone was found once. The V gene is TRBV9, the J gene TRBJ1-1; D is perhaps TRBD1 (5 bases). Germline assignment: CDR1 SGDLS and CDR2 YYNGEE. The CDR3 totals 16 residues. Trimming cost V 4 bases and J 0 bases, with 16 bases left between them. The DNA for the CDR3 is TGTGCCAGCAGCTCCCCGGACAACTACTTGAACACTGAAGCTTTCTTT. Translation: CASSSPDNYLNTEAFF.

The CDR3 DNA reads as TGCGCCAGCCTCCAGGGGACTGGGGCCAACGTCCTGACTTTC. Translation: CASLQGTGANVLTF. The chain is built from TRBV5-1 and TRBJ2-6, with a weak D call TRBD1 (6 bases). In germline, CDR1 is SGHRS, CDR2 YFSETQ. Trimming cost V 7 bases and J 2 bases, with 10 bases left between them. The CDR3 runs to 14 residues.

The chain is built from TRBV18 and TRBJ1-6, with D uncertain. CDR3 length equals 15 residues. Trimming stripped 2 bases from V and 1 base from J, with 6 bases between. The germline gives CDR1 KGHSH, CDR2 LQKENI. CDR3: CASSPAGSYNSPLHF. CDR3 DNA: TGTGCCAGCTCACCAGCAGGTTCCTATAATTCACCCCTCCACTTT.

This sequence joins TRBV30 and TRBJ1-6; no clear D. CDR3 size: 11 residues. V shed 3 bases and J shed 13 bases, with 10 bases lying between them. Germline CDR1 and CDR2: GTSNPN and SVGIG (reference sequence). This CDR3 reads CAWRESRPLHF. In DNA, the CDR3 is TGTGCCTGGAGGGAGTCTCGCCCCCTCCACTTT.

The rearrangement links TRBV24-1 to TRBJ2-3; D gene uncertain. V shed 4 bases and J shed 0 bases, with 4 bases lying between them. CDR3 length equals 13 residues. Germline V CDR1 and CDR2: KGHDR, SFDVKD. Here the CDR3 reads CATSDPSTDTQYF. The CDR3 DNA is TGTGCCACCAGTGACCCTAGCACAGATACGCAGTATTTT.

The J gene is TRBJ2-5, the V gene TRBV2; D not certain. The V and J ends lost 7 bases and 0 bases respectively, with 3 bases between them. The CDR3 is 11 amino acids. CDR1 and CDR2 from the germline V gene are SNHLY and FYNNEI. CDR3 DNA: TGTGCCAGCACGTACCAAGAGACCCAGTACTTC. This codes for CASTYQETQYF.

CDR3 loop: CASSEISQGSNEKLFF. CDR3 DNA sequence: TGTGCCAGCAGTGAAATCTCCCAGGGTAGCAATGAAAAACTGTTTTTT. The chain carries TRBV6-1 and TRBJ1-4; D possibly corresponds to TRBD1 (5 bases). The germline V gene has CDR1 MNHNS and CDR2 SASEGT. Trimming removed 2 bases at V and 5 bases at J, with 15 bases between. This CDR3 spans 16 amino acids.

This chain links TRBV5-6 with TRBJ1-2, with 7 bases matching TRBD1. Germline CDR1 reads SGHDT; CDR2 reads YYEEEE. The CDR3 length is 14 residues. The V and J ends lost 0 bases and 4 bases, in that order; junction bases with no gene match: 3. The CDR3 DNA reads as TGTGCCAGCAGCTTGGGGACAGGTACCTATGGCTACACCTTC. Encoded protein: CASSLGTGTYGYTF.

This chain uses TRBV4-3 with TRBJ2-1, with 10 bases that match TRBD2. CDR1 LGHNA and CDR2 YSLEER come from the germline V gene. V trimming: 0 bases; J trimming: 8 bases; junction bases outside the gene matches: 16. There are 19 residues in the CDR3. As DNA, the CDR3 is TGCGCCAGCAGCCAAGAGTCCTTCGGGGCTAGCGGGAGTATCTATGAGCAGTTCTTC. It yields the protein CASSQESFGASGSIYEQFF.

The chain couples TRBV5-5 to TRBJ1-5; a possible D gene is TRBD1 (5 bases). The CDR3 contains 16 residues. Looked up from germline, CDR1 is SGHKS and CDR2 is YYEKEE (reference sequence). The V end lost 2 bases, the J end lost 2 bases, and 14 bases lay between the germline ends. The CDR3 DNA sequence: TGTGCCAGCAGCTTCTCCCCGGGGGACGGCAATCAGCCCCAGCATTTT. Translation gives CASSFSPGDGNQPQHF.

There are a few counts of this clone. The chain recombines TRBV5-1 with TRBJ2-2; no firm D call. The germline CDR1 and CDR2 sequences are SGHRS and YFSETQ. The CDR3 covers 12 residues. The ends were cut back, 7 bases at V and 1 base at J, with 5 bases in the middle. Here the CDR3 reads CASGLNTGELFF. CDR3 nucleotide sequence: TGCGCCAGCGGCCTGAACACCGGGGAGCTGTTTTTT.

This clone was recorded once. V is TRBV6-6 and J is TRBJ2-3; the D gene is possibly TRBD2 (5 bases). Trimming stripped 8 bases from V and 4 bases from J, with 16 bases between. Germline values: CDR1 MNHNY, CDR2 SVGAGI (reference sequence). There are 14 residues in the CDR3. For the CDR3, the DNA is TGTGCCAGCTTCAAGCCGGGAACGTCAGATACGCAGTATTTT. Translating gives CASFKPGTSDTQYF.

This clone appeared a few times. The chain employs TRBV19 and TRBJ2-7; D not certain. Looked up from germline, CDR1 is LNHDA and CDR2 is SQIVND (reference sequence). Trimming shortened V by 6 bases and J by 0 bases, and 6 bases separated the two germline ends. The CDR3 extends over 12 amino acids. The CDR3 DNA reads as TGTGCCAGTAGCCTTAACTCCTACGAGCAGTACTTC. Translating gives CASSLNSYEQYF.

The gene calls are TRBV7-3 and TRBJ2-7; a weak D match, TRBD1 (5 bases). Per the germline V gene, CDR1 is SGHTA and CDR2 is FQGTGA. Trimming left V 6 bases short and J 7 bases short, with 13 bases between. This CDR3 has 12 amino acids. The CDR3, as DNA: TGTGCCAGCAGTCAAACAGGTCGGGAGCAGTACTTC. Protein product: CASSQTGREQYF.

The chain combines TRBV5-1 with TRBJ1-1; D is undetermined. The CDR3 is made up of 13 amino acids. Per the germline V gene, CDR1 is SGHRS and CDR2 is YFSETQ. V was shortened by 4 bases and J by 3 bases, with 10 bases between the two germline ends. The DNA of the CDR3 is TGCGCCAGCAGCCCAGACACTGACACTGAAGCTTTCTTT. This gives the protein CASSPDTDTEAFF.

This clone came up a few times. The chain joins TRBV6-2 or TRBV6-3 to TRBJ2-1, with 8 bases fitting TRBD2. CDR1 is MNHEY, CDR2 SVGEGT, per germline. V shed 0 bases and J 5 bases; nucleotides not matched to a gene: 3. CDR3 length: 15 residues. CDR3 DNA sequence: TGTGCCAGCAGTTACTCAAAGACTAGCGACAATGAGCAGTTCTTC. Its protein is CASSYSKTSDNEQFF.